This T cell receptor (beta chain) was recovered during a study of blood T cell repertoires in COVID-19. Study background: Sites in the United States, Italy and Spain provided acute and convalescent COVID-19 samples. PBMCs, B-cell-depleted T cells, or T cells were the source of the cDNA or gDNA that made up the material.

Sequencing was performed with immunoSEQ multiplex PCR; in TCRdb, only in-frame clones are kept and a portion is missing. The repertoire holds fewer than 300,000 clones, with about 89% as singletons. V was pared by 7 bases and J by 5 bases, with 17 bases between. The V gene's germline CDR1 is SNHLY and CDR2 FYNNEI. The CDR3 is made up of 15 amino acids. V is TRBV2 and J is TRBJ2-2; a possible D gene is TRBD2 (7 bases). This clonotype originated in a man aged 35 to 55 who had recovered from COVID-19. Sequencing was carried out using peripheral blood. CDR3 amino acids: CASIRRGGWTGELFF. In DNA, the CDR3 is TGTGCCAGCATTCGAAGGGGGGGATGGACCGGGGAGCTGTTTTTT.